This TCR beta chain was recorded in a study of response to subunit inactivated influenza vaccine. Study findings and constraints: Authors suggested each seasonal influenza vaccination recruits few new T cells.

Via MiXCR, TCRdb re-called the RT-PCR reads, giving one row per CDR3 protein. The repertoire holds 250,000 to 350,000 distinct CDR3 sequences, around 20% seen once, with around a tenth in the top ten. The CDR3 covers 17 residues. Looked up from germline, CDR1 is LNHDA and CDR2 is SQIVND (reference sequence). The ends were cut back, 5 bases at V and 0 bases at J, with 17 bases in the middle. This clonotype was counted between two and nine times. Its antigen is not identified. V usage is TRBV19 and J usage is TRBJ1-5; a possible D gene is TRBD1 (6 bases). The sequences come from PBMCs from blood, collected 21 months after vaccination. The receptor comes from a man aged 50-75 years who received an inactivated influenza vaccine. The CDR3 protein is CASSRSAGDHSNQPQHF. CDR3 nucleotide sequence: TGTGCCAGTAGTCGATCCGCAGGGGACCATAGCAATCAGCCCCAGCATTTT.